These 2 T cell receptor beta chains came from one sample sequenced in a study of CD8 T cells in ankylosing spondylitis. Using its own MiXCR run on the 5' RACE reads, TCRdb lists one record per CDR3 protein. The data show about 340,000 distinct CDR3 sequences, approximately 22% seen once. The sample consisted of blood, either unsorted or a sorted T cell fraction (not recorded which). Receptors originate from a male donor with ankylosing spondylitis or in good health (not recorded which).

This clonotype was picked up a small number of times. V usage is TRBV3-1 and J usage is TRBJ2-1; 11 nucleotides agree with TRBD2. Germline CDR1 LGHDT, CDR2 YNNKEL (reference sequence). The CDR3 contains 19 residues. With 2 bases clipped from V and 3 bases from J, the junction kept 12 bases outside the gene matches. The CDR3: CASSQTASGGPSIYNEQFF. CDR3 nucleotides: TGTGCCAGCAGCCAAACGGCTAGCGGGGGGCCGTCGATCTACAATGAGCAGTTCTTC.

This clonotype was found a few times. This rearrangement joins TRBV7-9 to TRBJ2-3; 13 nucleotides line up with TRBD2. The CDR3 totals 17 residues. The junction had 14 bases not matched to a gene; V was cut back by 4 bases and J by 10 bases. Germline assignment: CDR1 SEHNR and CDR2 FQNEAQ (reference sequence). The CDR3 DNA is TGTGCCAGCAGCTCCACTAGCGGGGGGGCAAGCCAAATACCGCAGTATTTT. Translated: CASSSTSGGASQIPQYF.